This TCR beta chain was captured by sequencing in a study of T cell responses to AZD1222 COVID-19 vaccine. Overall study findings and caveats: Clonal diversity was possibly underestimated, and white British individuals and females predominated among donors. Baseline testing showed seropositivity in only six AZD1222 recipients.

This CDR3 region has 13 residues. Trimming at V came to 7 bases and at J to 2 bases, leaving 4 bases not matched to a gene. The V gene's germline CDR1 is SNHLY and CDR2 FYNNEI. As concerns this clone: Antigen: not known.

The table came from immunoSEQ multiplex PCR; TCRdb's copy has only in-frame clones and leaves some out. The sample has about 40,000 clones; 88% are singletons. The genes are TRBV2 and TRBJ2-7; 8 positions agree with TRBD1. The sequence was obtained from an adult who received the MenACWY meningococcal vaccine as a control. The sample consisted of peripheral blood, taken 28 days after the second dose of the MenACWY control vaccine. The CDR3 sequence: CASMGQETYEQYF. The CDR3 DNA is TGTGCCAGCATGGGACAGGAAACCTACGAGCAGTACTTC.